These T cell receptor beta chains were read from a single sample in a study of shared clonotypes between healthy human individuals. TCRdb's copy holds only in-frame clones and misses some; the assay was immunoSEQ multiplex PCR. The sample lists about 2.3 million clones, over 90% occurring once. Sequencing was carried out using naive CD4+ T cells from PBMCs. Receptors originate from a man aged 18 to 29 in good health. Some clones in this sample may be carry-over from other donors' samples. Each CDR3 is given with its conserved first and last residue. D genes are given only for firm matches. Only part of the rows carry a size: once, few, many, or a class if the clone is expanded.

j_call: TRBJ2-1
clone_size: .
v_call: TRBV5-8
d_call: TRBD2
cdr3_aa: CASSLFGTSGNEQFF
cdr3_nt: TGTGCCAGCAGCTTGTTTGGCACTAGCGGAAATGAGCAGTTCTTC

j_call: TRBJ2-5
clone_size: .
v_call: TRBV5-4
d_call: TRBD2
cdr3_aa: CASSFLAGAFQETQYF
cdr3_nt: TGTGCCAGCAGCTTCCTAGCGGGAGCCTTCCAAGAGACCCAGTACTTC

j_call: TRBJ2-3
clone_size: .
v_call: TRBV29-1
d_call: .
cdr3_aa: CSVEDPGWGGTDTQYF
cdr3_nt: TGCAGCGTTGAAGATCCTGGGTGGGGTGGCACAGATACGCAGTATTTT

j_call: TRBJ2-7
clone_size: .
v_call: TRBV5-6
d_call: .
cdr3_aa: CASGPQRGEYYEQYF
cdr3_nt: TGTGCCAGCGGCCCCCAAAGGGGGGAATACTACGAGCAGTACTTC

j_call: TRBJ1-2
clone_size: once
v_call: TRBV11-2
d_call: .
cdr3_aa: CASSLSAGGYTF
cdr3_nt: TGTGCCAGCAGCTTATCGGCCGGAGGCTACACCTTC

j_call: TRBJ2-2
clone_size: .
v_call: TRBV7-3
d_call: .
cdr3_aa: CASSSTYGGSNTGELFF
cdr3_nt: TGTGCCAGCAGCTCGACCTATGGCGGATCGAACACCGGGGAGCTGTTTTTT

j_call: TRBJ2-2
clone_size: .
v_call: TRBV28
d_call: TRBD2
cdr3_aa: CASSLSRAGAWTGELFF
cdr3_nt: TGTGCCAGCAGTTTGTCGAGGGCGGGAGCCTGGACCGGGGAGCTGTTTTTT

j_call: TRBJ2-6
clone_size: .
v_call: TRBV6-1
d_call: .
cdr3_aa: CASSEEGNGVNVLTF
cdr3_nt: TGTGCCAGCAGTGAAGAAGGCAACGGGGTCAACGTCCTGACTTTC

j_call: TRBJ1-1
clone_size: .
v_call: TRBV29-1
d_call: .
cdr3_aa: CSVGVGARTEAFF
cdr3_nt: TGCAGCGTGGGGGTGGGGGCGCGCACTGAAGCTTTCTTT

j_call: TRBJ2-1
clone_size: .
v_call: TRBV5-1
d_call: .
cdr3_aa: CASSPIGVSGYNEQFF
cdr3_nt: TGCGCCAGCAGCCCTATTGGGGTTTCGGGCTACAATGAGCAGTTCTTC

j_call: TRBJ2-1
clone_size: .
v_call: TRBV10-3
d_call: TRBD2
cdr3_aa: CAISELTSGYNEQFF
cdr3_nt: TGTGCCATCAGTGAGTTGACTAGCGGGTACAATGAGCAGTTCTTC

j_call: TRBJ2-7
clone_size: .
v_call: TRBV30
d_call: TRBD1
cdr3_aa: CAWSGQGPKGMGSSYEQYF
cdr3_nt: TGTGCCTGGAGTGGACAGGGCCCGAAAGGAATGGGGAGTTCCTACGAGCAGTACTTC

j_call: TRBJ2-4
clone_size: .
v_call: TRBV29-1
d_call: TRBD1
cdr3_aa: CSVMGQLAKNIQYF
cdr3_nt: TGCAGCGTTATGGGACAGTTAGCCAAAAACATTCAGTACTTC

j_call: TRBJ2-7
clone_size: .
v_call: TRBV28
d_call: TRBD2
cdr3_aa: CASSVASGTYEQYF
cdr3_nt: TGTGCCAGCAGTGTGGCTAGCGGGACCTACGAGCAGTACTTC

j_call: TRBJ1-3
clone_size: .
v_call: TRBV18
d_call: .
cdr3_aa: CASSPQRRGLSGNTIYF
cdr3_nt: TGTGCCAGCTCACCACAGCGGAGGGGACTCTCTGGAAACACCATATATTTT